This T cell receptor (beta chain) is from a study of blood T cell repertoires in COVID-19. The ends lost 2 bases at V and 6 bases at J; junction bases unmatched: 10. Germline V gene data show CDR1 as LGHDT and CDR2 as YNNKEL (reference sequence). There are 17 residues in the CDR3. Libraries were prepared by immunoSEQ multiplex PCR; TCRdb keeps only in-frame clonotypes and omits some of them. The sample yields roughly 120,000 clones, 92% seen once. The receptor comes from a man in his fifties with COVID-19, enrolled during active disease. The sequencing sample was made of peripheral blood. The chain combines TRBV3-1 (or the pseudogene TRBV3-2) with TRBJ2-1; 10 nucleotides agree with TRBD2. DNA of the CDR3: TGTGCCAGCAGCCAATCCGGACTGATAGCGGGGGGCAATGAGCAGTTCTTC. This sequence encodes CASSQSGLIAGGNEQFF.